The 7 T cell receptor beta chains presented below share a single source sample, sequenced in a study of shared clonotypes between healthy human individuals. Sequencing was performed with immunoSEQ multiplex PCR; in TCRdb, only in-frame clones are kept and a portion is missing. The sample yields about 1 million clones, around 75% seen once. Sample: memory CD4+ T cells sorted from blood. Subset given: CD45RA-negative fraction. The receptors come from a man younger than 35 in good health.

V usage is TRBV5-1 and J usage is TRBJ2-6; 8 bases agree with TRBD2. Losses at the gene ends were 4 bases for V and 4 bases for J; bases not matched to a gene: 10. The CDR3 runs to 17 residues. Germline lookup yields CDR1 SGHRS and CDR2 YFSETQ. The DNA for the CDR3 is TGCGCCAGCAGCCCCGGGAGGGGTGAGGGCGGGGCCAACGTCCTGACTTTC. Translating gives CASSPGRGEGGANVLTF.

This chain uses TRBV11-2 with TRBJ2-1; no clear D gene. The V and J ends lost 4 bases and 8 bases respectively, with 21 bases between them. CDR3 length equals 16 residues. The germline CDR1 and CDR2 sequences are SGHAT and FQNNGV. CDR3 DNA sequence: TGTGCCAGCAGCTCCTGGTCCGGGCGCCGTCCCCATGAGCAGTTCTTC. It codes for CASSSWSGRRPHEQFF.

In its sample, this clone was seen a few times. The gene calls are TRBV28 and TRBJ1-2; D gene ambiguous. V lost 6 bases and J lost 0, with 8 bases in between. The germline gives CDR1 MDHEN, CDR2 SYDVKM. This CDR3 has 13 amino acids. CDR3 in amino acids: CASRVKANYGYTF. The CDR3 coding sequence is TGTGCCAGCAGGGTGAAGGCTAACTATGGCTACACCTTC.

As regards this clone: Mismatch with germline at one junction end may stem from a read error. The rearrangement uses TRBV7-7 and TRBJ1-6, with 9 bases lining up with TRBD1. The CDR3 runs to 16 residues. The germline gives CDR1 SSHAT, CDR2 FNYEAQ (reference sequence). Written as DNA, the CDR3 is TGTGCTAGCAGCTCAGCGGGACAGGGCCGCAATTCACCCCTCCACTTT. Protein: CASSSAGQGRNSPLHF.

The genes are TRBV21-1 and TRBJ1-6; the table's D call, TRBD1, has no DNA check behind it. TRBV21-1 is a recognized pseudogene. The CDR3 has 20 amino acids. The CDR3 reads CASSNSEPPGQQSGVSPLHF. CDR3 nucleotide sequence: TGTGCCAGCAGCAATTCTGAGCCCCCGGGACAGCAATCAGGGGTTTCACCCCTCCACTTT.

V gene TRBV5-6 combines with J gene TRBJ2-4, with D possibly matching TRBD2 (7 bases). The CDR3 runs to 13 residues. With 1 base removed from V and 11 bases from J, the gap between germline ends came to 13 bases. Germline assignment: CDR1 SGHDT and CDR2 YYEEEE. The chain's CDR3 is CASSLSGEGVQYF. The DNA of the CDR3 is TGTGCCAGCAGCTTGTCAGGGGAGGGTGTTCAGTACTTC.

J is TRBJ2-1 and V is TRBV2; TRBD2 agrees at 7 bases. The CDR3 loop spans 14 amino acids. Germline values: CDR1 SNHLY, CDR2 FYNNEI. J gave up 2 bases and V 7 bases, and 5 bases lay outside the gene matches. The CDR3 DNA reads TGTGCCAGCATTCATGGGGGGGCCTACAATGAGCAGTTCTTC. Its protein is CASIHGGAYNEQFF.